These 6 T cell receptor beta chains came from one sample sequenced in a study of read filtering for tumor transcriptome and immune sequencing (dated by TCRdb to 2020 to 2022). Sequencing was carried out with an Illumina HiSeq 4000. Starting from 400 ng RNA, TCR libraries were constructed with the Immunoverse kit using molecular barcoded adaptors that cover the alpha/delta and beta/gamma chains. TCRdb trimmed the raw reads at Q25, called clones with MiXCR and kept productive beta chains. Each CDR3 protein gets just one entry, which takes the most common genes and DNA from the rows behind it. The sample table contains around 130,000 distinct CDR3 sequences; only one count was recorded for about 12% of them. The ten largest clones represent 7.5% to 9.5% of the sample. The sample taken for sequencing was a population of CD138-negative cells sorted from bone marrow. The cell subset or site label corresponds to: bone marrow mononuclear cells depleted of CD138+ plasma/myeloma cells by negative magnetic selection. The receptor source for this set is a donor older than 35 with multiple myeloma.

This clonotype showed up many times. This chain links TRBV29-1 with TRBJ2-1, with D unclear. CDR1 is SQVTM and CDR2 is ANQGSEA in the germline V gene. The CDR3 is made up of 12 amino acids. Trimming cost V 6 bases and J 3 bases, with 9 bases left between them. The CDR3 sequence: CSVLDGYNEQFF. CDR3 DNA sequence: TGCAGCGTCTTGGACGGCTACAATGAGCAGTTCTTC.

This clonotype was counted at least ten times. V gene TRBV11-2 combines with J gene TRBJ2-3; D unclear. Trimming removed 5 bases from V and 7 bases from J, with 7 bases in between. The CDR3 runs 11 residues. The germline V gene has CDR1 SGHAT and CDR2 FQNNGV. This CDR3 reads CASSPKYTQYF. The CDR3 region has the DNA TGTGCCAGCAGCCCTAAGTATACGCAGTATTTT.

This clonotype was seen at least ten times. CDR3 DNA sequence: TGCAGTGCGGTAGAGATGGGGATAGCGGTCGATACGCAGTATTTT. Protein sequence: CSAVEMGIAVDTQYF. This chain connects TRBV20-1 to TRBJ2-3, with a weak D call TRBD2 (6 bases). Germline V gene lookup returns CDR1 DFQATT and CDR2 SNEGSKA (reference sequence). Trimming pared 6 bases from V and 6 bases from J, leaving 22 bases between. The CDR3 consists of 15 residues.

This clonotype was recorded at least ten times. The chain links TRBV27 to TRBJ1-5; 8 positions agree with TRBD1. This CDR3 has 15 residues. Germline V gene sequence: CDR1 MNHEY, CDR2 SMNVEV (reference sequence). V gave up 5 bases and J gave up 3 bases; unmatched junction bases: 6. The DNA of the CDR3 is TGTGCCAGCAGTCCGGGACAGGCCATCAATCAGCCCCAGCATTTT. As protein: CASSPGQAINQPQHF.

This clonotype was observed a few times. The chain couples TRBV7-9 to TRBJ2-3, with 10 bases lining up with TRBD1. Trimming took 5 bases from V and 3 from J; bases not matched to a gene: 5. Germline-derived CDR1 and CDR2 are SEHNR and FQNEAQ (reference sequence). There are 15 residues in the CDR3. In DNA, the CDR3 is TGTGCCAGCAGCGTCAGACAGGGGGCAACAGATACGCAGTATTTT. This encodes CASSVRQGATDTQYF.

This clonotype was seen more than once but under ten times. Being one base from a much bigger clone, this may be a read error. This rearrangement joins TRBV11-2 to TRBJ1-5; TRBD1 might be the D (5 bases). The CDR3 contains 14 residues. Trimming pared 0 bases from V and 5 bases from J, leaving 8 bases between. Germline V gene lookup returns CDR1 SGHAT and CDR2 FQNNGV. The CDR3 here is CASSLDVGDQPQHF. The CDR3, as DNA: TGTGCCAGCAGCTTAGACGTGGGGGATCAGCCCCAGCATTTT.